One and the same sample provided the 24 T cell receptor beta chains below, sequenced in a study of cytomegalovirus exposure and HLA in healthy donors. PCR primers comprised 60 Vbeta and 13 Jbeta primers. Libraries were prepared by immunoSEQ multiplex PCR; TCRdb keeps only in-frame clonotypes and omits some of them. The sample has around 130,000 clones; about 61% are singletons. Specimen: PBMCs. The receptors here all came from a male donor in good health and CMV-seronegative.

V gene TRBV18 combines with J gene TRBJ1-1; 8 nucleotides agree with TRBD1. Looked up from germline, CDR1 is KGHSH and CDR2 is LQKENI. The V gene end was trimmed by 6 bases and the J gene end by 7 bases; junction bases not matched to a gene: 16. CDR3 size: 16 residues. The CDR3 DNA reads TGTGCCAGCTCCCCCGGGAGTCAGGGGGCGAGGGGTGAAGCTTTCTTT. This sequence encodes CASSPGSQGARGEAFF.

The J gene is TRBJ2-2, the V gene TRBV7-9; TRBD2 is a possible D gene (6 bases). The CDR3 is made up of 16 amino acids. V dropped 6 bases and J dropped 1 base, with 15 bases sitting between them. Germline assignment: CDR1 SEHNR and CDR2 FQNEAQ (reference sequence). The CDR3 sequence: CASRKMEGWNTGELFF. In DNA, the CDR3 is TGTGCCAGCAGGAAGATGGAGGGTTGGAACACCGGGGAGCTGTTTTTT.

The genes are TRBV27 and TRBJ1-5, with D perhaps matching TRBD1 (5 bases). The CDR3 spans 18 residues. Looked up from germline, CDR1 is MNHEY and CDR2 is SMNVEV (reference sequence). The V gene lost 4 bases and the J gene lost 3 bases, with 22 bases spanning the gap. The CDR3 DNA follows: TGTGCCAGCAGTTCTATTGCCGCCGGCACACAGGTCAATCAGCCCCAGCATTTT. This encodes CASSSIAAGTQVNQPQHF.

The gene calls are TRBV29-1 and TRBJ2-7, with 8 positions matching TRBD1. Germline V gene data show CDR1 as SQVTM and CDR2 as ANQGSEA. V shed 2 bases, J shed 1 base, and the junction held 7 bases outside the gene matches. The CDR3 runs 15 residues. This CDR3 is CSVESEDRASYEQYF. The CDR3 DNA reads TGCAGCGTTGAAAGTGAGGACAGGGCTTCCTACGAGCAGTACTTC.

As concerns this clone: Other DNA sequences within the sample encode an identical CDR3. The chain is built from TRBV18 and TRBJ1-5, with D unresolved. With 2 bases removed from V and 4 bases from J, the gap between germline ends came to 6 bases. The CDR3 is made up of 13 amino acids. The germline V gene has CDR1 KGHSH and CDR2 LQKENI. Here the CDR3 DNA reads TGTGCCAGCTCACCAGGAGAAAATCAGCCCCAGCATTTT. Its translation: CASSPGENQPQHF.

The J gene is TRBJ2-5, the V gene TRBV30, with TRBD1 matching 11 bases. Losses at the gene ends were 5 bases for V and 1 base for J; bases not matched to a gene: 9. CDR1 and CDR2 (germline): GTSNPN, SVGIG (reference sequence). The CDR3 sequence is 16 residues long. The CDR3 DNA reads TGTGCCTGGGCCCGGGGGGGGACAGGGGGCCAAGAGACCCAGTACTTC. Translation gives CAWARGGTGGQETQYF.

The rearrangement links TRBV5-1 to TRBJ2-7, with 10 bases lining up with TRBD1. This CDR3 comprises 14 residues. Germline values: CDR1 SGHRS, CDR2 YFSETQ. J lost 2 bases, V lost 3 bases, and 2 bases had no gene match. DNA of the CDR3: TGCGCCAGCAGCTCCGGGACAGGGGCCTACGAGCAGTACTTC. It encodes CASSSGTGAYEQYF.

The chain has TRBV9 and TRBJ2-2, with D possibly TRBD1 on 5 matching bases. Germline-derived CDR1 and CDR2 are SGDLS and YYNGEE. The CDR3 has 16 amino acids. Trimming cost V 0 bases and J 6 bases, with 15 bases left between them. The CDR3 coding sequence is TGTGCCAGCAGCGTAGATAACAGGCCCAGGTCCGGGGAGCTGTTTTTT. This gives the protein CASSVDNRPRSGELFF.

Only a few counts were recorded for this clone. The chain employs TRBV6-5 and TRBJ1-3; D is ambiguous. This CDR3 has 16 residues. The germline gives CDR1 MNHEY, CDR2 SVGAGI. Trimming removed 0 bases at V and 0 bases at J, with 9 bases between. The DNA of the CDR3 is TGTGCCAGCAGTTACTCGATCAGTTCCTCTGGAAACACCATATATTTT. As protein: CASSYSISSSGNTIYF.

The chain recombines TRBV4-2 with TRBJ1-1; the match to TRBD1 covers 8 bases. The germline gives CDR1 LGHNA, CDR2 YNFKEQ. The junction had 8 bases not matched to a gene; V was cut back by 0 bases and J by 2 bases. This CDR3 region has 17 residues. CDR3 bases: TGTGCCAGCAGCCAAGATGGGATGACAGGGGCTAACACTGAAGCTTTCTTT. As protein: CASSQDGMTGANTEAFF.

The J gene is TRBJ2-7, the V gene TRBV10-3; TRBD2 matches 10 bases. The length of the CDR3 is 15 residues. CDR1 is ENHRY and CDR2 is SYGVKD in the germline V gene. Trimming cost V 0 bases and J 5 bases; bases outside gene matches: 4. DNA of the CDR3: TGTGCCATCAGTGAGTCCCTGACTAGCGGGCACGAGCAGTACTTC. Protein: CAISESLTSGHEQYF.

The J gene is TRBJ2-5, the V gene TRBV18, with TRBD2 identical over 12 bases. The CDR3 is 19 residues long. In germline, CDR1 is KGHSH, CDR2 LQKENI. With V trimmed by 2 bases and J by 0 bases, 10 bases remained unmatched. The CDR3 is CASSPARLAGGPYQETQYF. The CDR3 DNA is TGTGCCAGCTCACCAGCTCGGCTAGCGGGGGGGCCCTACCAAGAGACCCAGTACTTC.

The V and J genes are TRBV11-2 and TRBJ1-1; 7 positions agree with TRBD1. V lost 5 bases to trimming and J lost 0 bases; unmatched junction nucleotides: 3. CDR1 is SGHAT and CDR2 is FQNNGV in the germline V gene. The CDR3 is 14 residues long. The CDR3 sequence is CASSPTGLNTEAFF. DNA of the CDR3: TGTGCCAGCAGCCCGACAGGGTTGAACACTGAAGCTTTCTTT.

CDR3 residues: CASSVYRGRGSAEAFF. The DNA of the CDR3 is TGTGCCAGCAGTGTTTATCGGGGCAGGGGGTCGGCTGAAGCTTTCTTT. The V and J genes are TRBV2 and TRBJ1-1; 7 nucleotides agree with TRBD1. The CDR3 length is 16 residues. CDR1 is SNHLY and CDR2 is FYNNEI in the germline V gene. The V segment lost 4 bases and the J segment 6 bases; nucleotides outside the gene matches: 14.

The genes are TRBV7-8 and TRBJ2-7; D might be TRBD1 (6 bases). CDR3 length: 13 amino acids. Trimming cost V 5 bases and J 7 bases, with 15 bases left between them. CDR1 and CDR2 (germline): SGHVS, FQNEAQ. The CDR3 nucleotides read TGTGCCAGCAGCACCATTACAGGGTGGGAGCAGTACTTC. Protein: CASSTITGWEQYF.

The table lists this clone with a few counts. The CDR3, as DNA: TGTGCCTCGAATACCGGGGGGGGAACAACTAATGAAAAACTGTTTTTT. It yields the protein CASNTGGGTTNEKLFF. The chain carries TRBV30 and TRBJ1-4, with TRBD1 as a possible D gene (5 bases). The germline gives CDR1 GTSNPN, CDR2 SVGIG (reference sequence). V lost 7 bases and J 0 bases, leaving 18 bases between the germline ends. This CDR3 is built from 16 residues.

This clone was observed a few times. The J gene is TRBJ1-3, the V gene TRBV28; possible D gene TRBD1, 5 bases. Germline V gene sequence: CDR1 MDHEN, CDR2 SYDVKM. CDR3 length: 15 residues. Trimming removed 8 bases from V and 3 bases from J, with 17 bases in between. CDR3 in amino acids: CASLISAGNGNTIYF. The CDR3 region has the DNA TGTGCCAGCCTAATCTCGGCAGGGAATGGAAACACCATATATTTT.

The chain links TRBV28 to TRBJ1-4, with TRBD1 matching 9 bases. The CDR3 covers 15 residues. Germline V gene sequence: CDR1 MDHEN, CDR2 SYDVKM. V lost 5 bases to trimming and J lost 5 bases; unmatched junction nucleotides: 6. CDR3 in amino acids: CASSTPGQGNEKLFF. In DNA form, the CDR3 reads TGTGCCAGCAGTACGCCGGGACAGGGAAATGAAAAACTGTTTTTT.

The chain uses TRBV19 and TRBJ2-7; 11 nucleotides match TRBD1. The CDR3 totals 14 residues. The trim removed 6 bases at V and 9 bases at J, leaving 10 bases unmatched. Per germline, CDR1 LNHDA and CDR2 SQIVND (reference sequence). As DNA, the CDR3 is TGTGCCAGTAGCAGTGCCGGACAGGGGGCTGGGCAGTACTTC. It is translated as CASSSAGQGAGQYF.

This chain links TRBV19 with TRBJ2-1; unclear D gene. Per germline, CDR1 LNHDA and CDR2 SQIVND (reference sequence). Trimming took off 5 bases at V and 4 bases at J, with 6 bases between the two ends. The CDR3 totals 12 residues. The CDR3 DNA sequence: TGTGCCAGTAGTTGGCAGTACAATGAGCAGTTCTTC. Its protein is CASSWQYNEQFF.

The chain carries TRBV28 and TRBJ2-7; the match to TRBD1 covers 9 bases. After removal of 4 bases from V and 8 bases from J, the junction contained 6 bases not matched to a gene. The CDR3 contains 13 residues. CDR1 and CDR2 from the germline V gene are MDHEN and SYDVKM. This chain's CDR3 is CASSSGQGGKQYF. CDR3 sequence (DNA): TGTGCCAGCAGTTCGGGACAGGGAGGGAAGCAGTACTTC.

The chain combines TRBV5-4 with TRBJ2-7, with TRBD1 as a possible D gene (7 bases). V lost 1 base, J lost 0 bases, and 20 bases lay in between. Germline V gene lookup returns CDR1 SGHNT and CDR2 YYREEE (reference sequence). The CDR3 is 18 amino acids. CDR3 sequence: CASSLQRSGGTASYEQYF. For the CDR3, the DNA is TGTGCCAGCAGCTTGCAGCGTTCTGGAGGGACAGCCTCCTACGAGCAGTACTTC.

The chain combines TRBV29-1 with TRBJ2-5, with D possibly being TRBD1 (5 bases). Germline lookup yields CDR1 SQVTM and CDR2 ANQGSEA. Trimming stripped 6 bases from V and 0 bases from J, with 14 bases between. CDR3 length equals 14 residues. CDR3 protein: CSVPDRWYQETQYF. CDR3 DNA sequence: TGCAGCGTCCCCGACAGATGGTACCAAGAGACCCAGTACTTC.

The CDR3 nucleotides are TGCGCCAGCAGCTTGACAGGGGAGGATCAGCCCCAGCATTTT. Residues: CASSLTGEDQPQHF. The rearrangement uses TRBV5-1 and TRBJ1-5, with 7 bases that match TRBD1. Per the germline V gene, CDR1 is SGHRS and CDR2 is YFSETQ. This CDR3 contains 14 residues. Unmatched junction bases numbered 3, after V lost 1 base and J lost 5 bases.